This T cell receptor beta chain was captured by sequencing in a study of cytomegalovirus exposure and HLA in healthy donors. Study-level results: Later, an analysis showed that TCR beta chains associated with HLA were more clonally expanded than others that were equally common. Sequencing probably produced one cluster of sequence variants that were highly shared. By a later analysis, the bulk of CMV-associated TCR beta chains appeared HLA-restricted.

Amplification used 60 Vbeta primers and 13 Jbeta primers. In the study's own analysis: Later, an analysis found about 77 million unique TCR beta chains, and roughly 10 million of these were shared. Some clones are missing from TCRdb's copy, which holds only in-frame ones; the method was immunoSEQ multiplex PCR. V, J and clone size were drawn from that table, and D and trimming were deduced from the DNA. The table includes about 150,000 clones, roughly four fifths detected once. Regarding this clone: Its specificity is unknown.

The receptor comes from a young man in good health and CMV-seronegative. Specimen: PBMCs.

The CDR3 DNA follows: TGTGCCAGTAGTTATGACAGGGCATACGAGCAGTACTTC. This codes for CASSYDRAYEQYF. The chain joins TRBV19 to TRBJ2-7; 7 nucleotides agree with TRBD1. The CDR3 has 13 residues. The germline CDR1 and CDR2 sequences are LNHDA and SQIVND (reference sequence). The V and J ends lost 5 bases and 4 bases, in that order; junction bases with no gene match: 5.